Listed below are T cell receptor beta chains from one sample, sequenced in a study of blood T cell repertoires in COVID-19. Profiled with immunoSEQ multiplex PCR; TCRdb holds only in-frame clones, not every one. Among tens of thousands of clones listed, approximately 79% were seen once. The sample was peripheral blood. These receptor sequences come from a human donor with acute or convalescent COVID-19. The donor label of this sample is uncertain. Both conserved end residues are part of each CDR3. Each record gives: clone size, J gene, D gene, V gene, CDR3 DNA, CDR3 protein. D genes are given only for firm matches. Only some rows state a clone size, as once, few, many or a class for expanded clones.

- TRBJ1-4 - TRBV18 TGTGCCAGCTCATCCCAGAGGGCAACTAATGAAAAACTGTTTTTT CASSSQRATNEKLFF
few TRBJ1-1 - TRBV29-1 TGCAGCGTTCAGTCAGGGGTCACTGAAGCTTTCTTT CSVQSGVTEAFF
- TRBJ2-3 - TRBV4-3 TGCGCCAGCAGCCAAGAGGAGGGCCAGTCGGGTACGCAGTATTTT CASSQEEGQSGTQYF
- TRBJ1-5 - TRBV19 TGTGCCAGTAGTATCGGAGAAGCAGGGTTCAATCAGCCCCAGCATTTT CASSIGEAGFNQPQHF
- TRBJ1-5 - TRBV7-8 TGTGCCAGCAGCTTAGCGCCCGGGACAACGAGTCAGCCCCAGCATTTT CASSLAPGTTSQPQHF
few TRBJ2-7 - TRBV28 TGTGCCAGCAGTCCCTCCGGGTACTACGAGCAGTACTTC CASSPSGYYEQYF
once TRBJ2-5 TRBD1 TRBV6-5 TGTGCCAGCAGTTCTACGACAGGGACGTGGGGAGAGACCCAGTACTTC CASSSTTGTWGETQYF
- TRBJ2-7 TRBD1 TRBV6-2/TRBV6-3 TGTGCCAGCAGTTACCCTCAGGGGGCTTCGAGAGAGCAGTACTTC CASSYPQGASREQYF
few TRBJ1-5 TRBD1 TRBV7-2 TGTGCCAGCAGCTTCGGGACAGGGCTGCAACCCCAGCATTTT CASSFGTGLQPQHF
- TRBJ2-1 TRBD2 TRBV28 TGTGCCGCCGCGCGGACTAGAAGGTACAATGAGCAGTTCTTC CAAARTRRYNEQFF
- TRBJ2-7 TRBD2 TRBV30 TGTGCCTGGAGTGTCTCCGGGACTAGCGGCCCCGAGCAGTACTTC CAWSVSGTSGPEQYF
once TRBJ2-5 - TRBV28 TGTGCCAGTTCAGCAGGGAAAGAGACCCAGTACTTC CASSAGKETQYF
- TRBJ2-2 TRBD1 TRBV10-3 TGTGCCTCCCGGGACAGGAACACCGGGGAGCTGTTTTTT CASRDRNTGELFF
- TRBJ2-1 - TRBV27 TGTGCCAGCAGTCCCCCGTGGCTAGGGGGCAATGAGCAGTTCTTC CASSPPWLGGNEQFF
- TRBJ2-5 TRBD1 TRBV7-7 TGTGCCAGCAGCACGGGACAGGGGAGGGGTGGGGCCCAGTACTTC CASSTGQGRGGAQYF
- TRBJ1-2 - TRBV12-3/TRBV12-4 TGTGCCAGCAGTACAGAGCCAAACTATGGCTACACCTTC CASSTEPNYGYTF
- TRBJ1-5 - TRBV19 TGTGCCAGTAGAGGTGGGTCGGGAGGCGGGGGCAATCAGCCCCAGCATTTT CASRGGSGGGGNQPQHF
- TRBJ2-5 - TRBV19 TGTGCCAGTAGTATTGCGGAACAGACCCAGTACTTC CASSIAEQTQYF
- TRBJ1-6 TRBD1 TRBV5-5 TGTGCCAGCAGCTTGATGGGACAGGGGAGATCACCCCTCCACTTT CASSLMGQGRSPLHF
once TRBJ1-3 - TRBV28 TGTGCCAGCAGTCCCGGCAGGGCAGGAAACACCATATATTTT CASSPGRAGNTIYF
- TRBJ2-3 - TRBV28 TGTGCCAGCAGGAATAGACATAGCACAGATACGCAGTATTTT CASRNRHSTDTQYF
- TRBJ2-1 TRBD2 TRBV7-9 TGTGCCAGCAGCTTAGGGGGCCTAGCGGGAGTCTTCAATGAGCAGTTCTTC CASSLGGLAGVFNEQFF
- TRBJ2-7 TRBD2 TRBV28 TGTGCCAGCAGTACTAGCGGGAGGGACTCCTACGAGCAGTACTTC CASSTSGRDSYEQYF
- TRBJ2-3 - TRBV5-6 TGTGCCAGCAGCCCAGTTCAGCGGAGTACAGATACGCAGTATTTT CASSPVQRSTDTQYF
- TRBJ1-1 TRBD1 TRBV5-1 TGCGCCAGCAGCGCCTTACGGGACAGCATGAACACTGAAGCTTTCTTT CASSALRDSMNTEAFF
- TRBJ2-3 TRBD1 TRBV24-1 TGTGCCACCAGTGAGCGGACAGGGCTGGCAGATACGCAGTATTTT CATSERTGLADTQYF
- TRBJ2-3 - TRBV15 TGTGCCACCAGCAGAGATCGGGGCGGGACCGGACATACGCAGTATTTT CATSRDRGGTGHTQYF
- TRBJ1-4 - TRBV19 TGTGCCAGTAGTATTCGAGTATCCGGAGGACTGTTTTTT CASSIRVSGGLFF
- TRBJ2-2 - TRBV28 TGTGCCAGCAGTTTATGGCCAGGCACTAACACCGGGGAGCTGTTTTTT CASSLWPGTNTGELFF
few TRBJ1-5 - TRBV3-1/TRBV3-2 TGTGCCAGCAGCCAAGATCGGTCCTCAGGGCAGCCCCAGCATTTT CASSQDRSSGQPQHF
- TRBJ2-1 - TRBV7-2 TGTGCCAGCAGCTTAGCGTCGACTCCTGGCCCCCAAAATTTCCAGTTCTTC CASSLASTPGPQNFQFF
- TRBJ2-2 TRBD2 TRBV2 TGTGCCAGCACCGAAACGGGGCTAGCGGGAGTCACCGGGGAGCTGTTTTTT CASTETGLAGVTGELFF
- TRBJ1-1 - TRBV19 TGTGCCAGTAGTACCGTAAATCGGAACACTGAAGCTTTCTTT CASSTVNRNTEAFF
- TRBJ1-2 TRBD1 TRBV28 TGTGCCAGCAGTTTTTCGACAGGGTCGAAAGGCTACACCTTC CASSFSTGSKGYTF
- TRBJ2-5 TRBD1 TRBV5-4 TGTGCCAGCAGCTCTGACAGGGAGCAAGAGACCCAGTACTTC CASSSDREQETQYF
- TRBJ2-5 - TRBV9 TGTGCCAGCAGCGTAGGGGCAGGGAAAGAGACCCAGTACTTC CASSVGAGKETQYF